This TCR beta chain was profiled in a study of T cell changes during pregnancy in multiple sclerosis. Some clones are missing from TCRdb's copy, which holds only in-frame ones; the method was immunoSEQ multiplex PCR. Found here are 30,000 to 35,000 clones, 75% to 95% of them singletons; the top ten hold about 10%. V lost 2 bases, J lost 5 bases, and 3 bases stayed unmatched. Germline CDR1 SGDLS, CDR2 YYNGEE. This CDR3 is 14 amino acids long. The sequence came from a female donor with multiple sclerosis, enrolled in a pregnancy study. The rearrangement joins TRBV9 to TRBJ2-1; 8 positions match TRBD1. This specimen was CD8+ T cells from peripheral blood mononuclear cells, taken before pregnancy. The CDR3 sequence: CASSVTGDNNEQFF. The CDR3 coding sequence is TGTGCCAGCAGCGTGACAGGGGACAACAATGAGCAGTTCTTC.